The 28 T cell receptor beta chains below all came from one sample that was sequenced in a study of T cell responses to AZD1222 COVID-19 vaccine. Clones were sequenced by immunoSEQ multiplex PCR, and TCRdb holds only the in-frame ones, with some missing. The table has around 190,000 clones, approximately 92% seen once. Material: peripheral blood, obtained on day 0 of AZD1222 vaccination. These receptors all come from an adult in good health.

The chain has TRBV18 and TRBJ1-2; D gene unclear. The V end lost 0 bases, the J end lost 8 bases, and 19 bases lay between the germline ends. The CDR3 is made up of 16 amino acids. Germline V CDR1 and CDR2: KGHSH, LQKENI. This CDR3 is CASSPPVFTQSQGYTF. CDR3 DNA: TGTGCCAGCTCACCACCGGTCTTCACCCAGTCCCAGGGCTACACCTTC.

The CDR3 spells CASSHDPGLAFF. In nucleotides, the CDR3 is TGTGCCAGCAGTCACGACCCAGGGTTGGCTTTCTTT. The V and J genes are TRBV12-3 or TRBV12-4 and TRBJ1-1; perhaps TRBD1 as D (5 bases). This CDR3 has 12 amino acids. The ends were cut back, 5 bases at V and 11 bases at J, with 15 bases in the middle.

This chain connects TRBV18 to TRBJ1-2; unclear D gene. V lost 1 base and J 0 bases, leaving 6 bases between the germline ends. CDR1 and CDR2 (germline): KGHSH, LQKENI. The CDR3 extends over 14 amino acids. The CDR3, as DNA: TGTGCCAGCTCACCACGCCCTGCTAACTATGGCTACACCTTC. Protein sequence: CASSPRPANYGYTF.

This chain links TRBV6-5 with TRBJ1-4, with no clear D. The CDR3 is made up of 13 amino acids. The germline gives CDR1 MNHEY, CDR2 SVGAGI. Trimming stripped 9 bases from V and 5 bases from J, with 13 bases between. CDR3 in amino acids: CASQDAENEKLFF. CDR3 bases: TGTGCCAGTCAGGACGCAGAAAATGAAAAACTGTTTTTT.

The CDR3 region has the DNA TGCAGCGTTGACCTTACTAGTGAGGATGGCTACACCTTC. Protein sequence: CSVDLTSEDGYTF. The genes are TRBV29-1 and TRBJ1-2; no definite D call. With 3 bases removed from V and 6 bases from J, the gap between germline ends came to 14 bases. Germline CDR1 SQVTM, CDR2 ANQGSEA. The CDR3 extends over 13 amino acids.

This clone is a singleton in its sample. The chain uses TRBV3-1 (or the pseudogene TRBV3-2) and TRBJ2-3, with D possibly called TRBD1 or TRBD2 (6 bases each). Trimming left V 3 bases short and J 3 bases short, with 10 bases between. CDR1 LGHDT and CDR2 YNNKEL come from the germline V gene (reference sequence). The CDR3 is made up of 14 amino acids. The CDR3 DNA sequence: TGTGCCAGCAGCCAGGAGGGGGGAACAGATACGCAGTATTTT. Translating it yields CASSQEGGTDTQYF.

CDR3: CASSLSGQGNQPQHF. The CDR3 coding sequence is TGCGCCAGCAGCTTGTCAGGACAGGGCAATCAGCCCCAGCATTTT. This rearrangement joins TRBV5-1 to TRBJ1-5, with 7 bases aligning to TRBD1. Germline assignment: CDR1 SGHRS and CDR2 YFSETQ. This CDR3 spans 15 amino acids. V lost 1 base and J lost 2; bases outside the gene matches: 3.

CDR3 bases: TGTGCCAGCAGCTTAGAGGGGACTAGCATTGATACGCAGTATTTT. Translating gives CASSLEGTSIDTQYF. The J gene is TRBJ2-3, the V gene TRBV7-2, with 9 bases matching TRBD2. V was pared by 1 base and J by 6 bases, with 5 bases of the junction left unmatched. The CDR3 length is 15 residues. Germline CDR1 is SGHTA and CDR2 is FQGNSA.

This clone was recorded only once. This sequence joins TRBV3-1 (or the pseudogene TRBV3-2) and TRBJ1-3, with D unresolved. The V end was cut by 4 bases, the J end by 0 bases, with 10 bases between. The CDR3 runs to 15 residues. Germline CDR1 LGHDT, CDR2 YNNKEL (reference sequence). The CDR3 DNA sequence: TGTGCCAGCAGCCTTAGCTATTACTCTGGAAACACCATATATTTT. Encoded protein: CASSLSYYSGNTIYF.

The chain has TRBV9 and TRBJ1-2, with a weak D call TRBD1 (6 bases). Germline V gene sequence: CDR1 SGDLS, CDR2 YYNGEE. This CDR3 has 15 residues. V was shortened by 0 bases and J by 7 bases, with 16 bases between the two germline ends. The CDR3 spells CASSVDGGAYVGYTF. Written as DNA, the CDR3 is TGTGCCAGCAGCGTAGACGGGGGCGCATACGTTGGCTACACCTTC.

The rearrangement joins TRBV28 to TRBJ1-5; 8 bases agree with TRBD1. The CDR3 contains 15 residues. Germline V gene lookup returns CDR1 MDHEN and CDR2 SYDVKM. V shed 4 bases and J 2 bases; nucleotides not matched to a gene: 4. This CDR3 reads CASSSGGRGNQPQHF. Here the CDR3 DNA reads TGTGCCAGCAGTTCAGGGGGCCGGGGCAATCAGCCCCAGCATTTT.

This chain joins TRBV20-1 and TRBJ1-4; D is ambiguous. This CDR3 contains 11 residues. V lost 3 bases to trimming and J lost 7 bases, with 6 bases between them. Looked up from germline, CDR1 is DFQATT and CDR2 is SNEGSKA (reference sequence). CDR3 in amino acids: CSASGTEKLFF. The DNA of the CDR3 is TGCAGTGCTAGTGGTACTGAAAAACTGTTTTTT.

The chain employs TRBV2 and TRBJ2-5; D is perhaps TRBD1 (6 bases). Trimming left V 6 bases short and J 0 bases short, with 8 bases between. The CDR3 extends over 13 amino acids. Germline V gene data show CDR1 as SNHLY and CDR2 as FYNNEI. CDR3 sequence (DNA): TGTGCCAGCAGCTGGACAGACCAAGAGACCCAGTACTTC. It specifies CASSWTDQETQYF.

The chain joins TRBV6-5 to TRBJ2-7; no clear D. Germline CDR1 and CDR2: MNHEY and SVGAGI. Trimming cost V 2 bases and J 0 bases, with 8 bases left between them. CDR3 length: 14 residues. CDR3: CASSYQRSSYEQYF. The DNA of the CDR3 is TGTGCCAGCAGTTACCAACGGAGCTCCTACGAGCAGTACTTC.

This chain uses TRBV27 with TRBJ2-5, with D possibly being TRBD2 (6 bases). Germline CDR1 is MNHEY and CDR2 is SMNVEV (reference sequence). The CDR3 sequence is 17 residues long. V lost 6 bases and J 0 bases, leaving 20 bases between the germline ends. CDR3 coding DNA: TGTGCCAGCAGGCAGCGGTTATCGGCGGGGAACCAAGAGACCCAGTACTTC. Encoded protein: CASRQRLSAGNQETQYF.

V usage is TRBV10-3 and J usage is TRBJ1-5; 9 bases align to TRBD1. V was clipped by 5 bases and J by 1 base; unmatched bases: 3. The length of the CDR3 is 15 residues. CDR1 ENHRY and CDR2 SYGVKD come from the germline V gene. CDR3 protein: CAISPGQGSNQPQHF. The CDR3 DNA reads TGTGCCATCAGTCCCGGACAGGGGAGCAATCAGCCCCAGCATTTT.

The rearrangement uses TRBV7-2 and TRBJ1-1; D possibly corresponds to TRBD1 (6 bases). Trimming removed 5 bases at V and 8 bases at J, with 9 bases between. This CDR3 spans 11 amino acids. The germline gives CDR1 SGHTA, CDR2 FQGNSA. The CDR3 DNA follows: TGTGCCAGCAGCCGTACAGGGGAAGCTTTCTTT. It translates to CASSRTGEAFF.

This clone was observed once. V gene TRBV6-1 combines with J gene TRBJ1-1; D is ambiguous. Germline V gives CDR1 MNHNS, CDR2 SASEGT. The CDR3 has 14 amino acids. Trimming shortened V by 1 base and J by 6 bases, and 12 bases separated the two germline ends. The CDR3 coding sequence is TGTGCCAGCAGTGAAGGTGGCCTGGGCGCTGAAGCTTTCTTT. Protein sequence: CASSEGGLGAEAFF.

This rearrangement joins TRBV28 to TRBJ1-1; no firm D call. CDR3 size: 13 residues. Germline assignment: CDR1 MDHEN and CDR2 SYDVKM. Deletions cut 6 bases from V and 4 bases from J, with 12 bases between. The CDR3 DNA sequence: TGTGCCAGCAGACCAGAGGGCTTCACTGAAGCTTTCTTT. Residues: CASRPEGFTEAFF.

The chain has TRBV6-1 and TRBJ1-1; no firm D call. The CDR3 contains 13 residues. CDR1 is MNHNS, CDR2 SASEGT, per germline. The V and J ends lost 3 bases and 6 bases respectively, with 11 bases between them. The CDR3 bases are TGTGCCAGCAGTGATACCGGCCTAGCTGAAGCTTTCTTT. Protein product: CASSDTGLAEAFF.

The chain is built from TRBV7-2 and TRBJ2-5; 9 nucleotides line up with TRBD2. The CDR3 spans 16 residues. In germline, CDR1 is SGHTA, CDR2 FQGNSA. Trimming cost V 4 bases and J 4 bases; bases outside gene matches: 10. The CDR3 DNA reads TGTGCCAGCAGCTCAAGGTCCGGACTAGCGCTAGAGACCCAGTACTTC. This translates into CASSSRSGLALETQYF.

The V call is TRBV6-1, the J call TRBJ1-6; 7 bases match TRBD1. The ends lost 6 bases at V and 0 bases at J; junction bases unmatched: 5. Germline-derived CDR1 and CDR2 are MNHNS and SASEGT. This CDR3 contains 16 residues. The CDR3 DNA is TGTGCCAGCAGGGAACAGGGGAGCTCCTATAATTCACCCCTCCACTTT. Encoded protein: CASREQGSSYNSPLHF.

The V call is TRBV3-1 (or the pseudogene TRBV3-2), the J call TRBJ2-5, with 14 nucleotides matching TRBD2. CDR1 and CDR2 from the germline V gene are LGHDT and YNNKEL (reference sequence). The CDR3 is 19 amino acids. J gave up 3 bases and V 1 base, and 10 bases lay outside the gene matches. The chain's CDR3 is CASSQVLVGTSGGEETQYF. CDR3 nucleotide sequence: TGTGCCAGCAGCCAAGTTTTAGTCGGGACTAGCGGGGGAGAAGAGACCCAGTACTTC.

The gene calls are TRBV5-1 and TRBJ2-5; tentative D call: TRBD2 (5 bases). CDR1 and CDR2 from the germline V gene are SGHRS and YFSETQ. With 2 bases removed from V and 3 bases from J, the gap between germline ends came to 14 bases. This CDR3 contains 15 residues. The CDR3 is CASSFWRPTEETQYF. The CDR3 region has the DNA TGCGCCAGCAGCTTTTGGAGGCCAACGGAAGAGACCCAGTACTTC.

The V call is TRBV19, the J call TRBJ1-3; D is unresolved. Trimming removed 7 bases from V and 2 bases from J, with 12 bases in between. The CDR3 totals 14 residues. Germline lookup yields CDR1 LNHDA and CDR2 SQIVND (reference sequence). Written as DNA, the CDR3 is TGTGCCAGTAAATCGGGCGGAACTGGAAACACCATATATTTT. Amino acids: CASKSGGTGNTIYF.

V and J are TRBV2 and TRBJ2-1; the match to TRBD2 covers 10 bases. V dropped 7 bases and J dropped 3; count of bases not matched to a gene: 3. The germline CDR1 and CDR2 sequences are SNHLY and FYNNEI. This CDR3 contains 14 residues. The CDR3 loop reads CASTGTSVYNEQFF. In nucleotides, the CDR3 is TGTGCCAGCACCGGGACTAGCGTCTACAATGAGCAGTTCTTC.

The chain couples TRBV5-5 to TRBJ2-5; D is unclear. Germline CDR1 SGHKS, CDR2 YYEKEE (reference sequence). The ends were cut back, 5 bases at V and 6 bases at J, with 20 bases in the middle. This CDR3 comprises 15 residues. CDR3 loop: CASRSEVTAIKTQYF. The CDR3 bases are TGTGCCAGCAGATCAGAGGTCACGGCAATAAAGACCCAGTACTTC.

The rearrangement joins TRBV21-1 to TRBJ2-3. TRBV21-1 is designated a pseudogene. CDR3 size: 15 residues. CDR3 sequence reads: CASSDSLGPLAPQYF. For the CDR3, the DNA is TGTGCCAGCAGCGACTCCCTCGGACCGCTCGCTCCGCAGTATTTT.